There are many counts of the clone carrying this T cell receptor beta chain. The read gets to within 3 residues of the CDR3 end, and the germline J gene fills in the rest. Per the germline V gene, CDR1 is LGHDT and CDR2 is YNNKEL (reference sequence). Trimming took 9 bases from V and 0 from J; bases not matched to a gene: 10. The CDR3 extends over 16 amino acids. These data originate in a study of T cell clonality in common variable immunodeficiency. The protocol was immunoSEQ multiplex PCR, while the TCRdb copy is restricted to in-frame clones and leaves out a portion. The sample holds about 52,000 clones, and no clone turns up only once.

This TCR was recovered from a person aged 18 to 75 in good health. Sequencing was carried out using peripheral blood mononuclear cells. The chain uses TRBV3-1 (or the pseudogene TRBV3-2) and TRBJ1-5; TRBD1 matches 8 bases. Incomplete CDR3 DNA: TGTGCCAGTGGTGGACAGGGCAAGGATAGCAATCAGCCC. Amino acids: CASGGQGKDSNQP. The CDR3, in full, reads CASGGQGKDSNQPQHF.